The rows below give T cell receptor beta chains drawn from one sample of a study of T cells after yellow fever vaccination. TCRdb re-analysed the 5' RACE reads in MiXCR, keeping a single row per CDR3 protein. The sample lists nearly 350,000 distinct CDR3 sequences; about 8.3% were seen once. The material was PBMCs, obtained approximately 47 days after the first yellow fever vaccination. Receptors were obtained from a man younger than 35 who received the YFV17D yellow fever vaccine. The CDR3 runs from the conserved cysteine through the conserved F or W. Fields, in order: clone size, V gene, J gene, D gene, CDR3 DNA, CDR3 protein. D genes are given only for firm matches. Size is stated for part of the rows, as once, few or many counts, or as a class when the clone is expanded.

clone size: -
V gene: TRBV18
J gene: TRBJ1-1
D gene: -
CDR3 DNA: TGTGCCAGCTCGCCCAGAAACATGAACACTGAAGCTTTCTTT
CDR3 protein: CASSPRNMNTEAFF

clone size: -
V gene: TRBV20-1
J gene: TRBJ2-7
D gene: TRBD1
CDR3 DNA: TGCAGTGCTAGCCCGGGACAGGGACAGTACTTC
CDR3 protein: CSASPGQGQYF

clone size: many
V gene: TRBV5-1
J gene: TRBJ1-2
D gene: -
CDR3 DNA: TGCGCCAGCAGCTTCCCCGAAGGGGCTCCCCTATATGGCTACACCTTC
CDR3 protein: CASSFPEGAPLYGYTF

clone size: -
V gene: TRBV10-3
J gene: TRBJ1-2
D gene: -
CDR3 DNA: TGTGCCATCAGTCCAACAGGGTCTGGCTACACCTTC
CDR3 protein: CAISPTGSGYTF

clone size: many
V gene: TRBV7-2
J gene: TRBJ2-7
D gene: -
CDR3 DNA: TGTGCCAGCAGTTCCTCATGGACTGTATCCTACGAGCAGTACTTC
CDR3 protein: CASSSSWTVSYEQYF

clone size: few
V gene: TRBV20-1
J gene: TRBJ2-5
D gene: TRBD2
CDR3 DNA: TGCAGTGCCGGGGGGGCCGCCCCCCTCCAGACCCAGTACTTC
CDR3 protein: CSAGGAAPLQTQYF

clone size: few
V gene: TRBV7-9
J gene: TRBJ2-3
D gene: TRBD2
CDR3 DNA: TGTGCCAGCACCCGCGGGGGGGGAACAGATACGCAGTATTTT
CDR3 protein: CASTRGGGTDTQYF

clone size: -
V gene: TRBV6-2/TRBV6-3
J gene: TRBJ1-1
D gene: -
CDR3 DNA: TGTGCCAGCAGTTCTCTCCCGGCCCGGTTTTTTGAAGCTTTCTTT
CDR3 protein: CASSSLPARFFEAFF

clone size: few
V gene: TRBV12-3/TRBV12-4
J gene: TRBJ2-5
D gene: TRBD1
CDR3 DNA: TGTGCCAGCAGTCACAGGGGTCTGGCGGAGACCCAGTACTTC
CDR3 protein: CASSHRGLAETQYF

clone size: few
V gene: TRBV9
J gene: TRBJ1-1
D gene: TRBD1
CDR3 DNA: TGTGCCAGCAGCGATAGCCGGGACAGGGGAGAGACTTTCTTT
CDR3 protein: CASSDSRDRGETFF

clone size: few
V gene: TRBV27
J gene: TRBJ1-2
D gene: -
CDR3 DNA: TGTGCCAGCAAAGGCTTTAGGGGAGGCGGCTACACCTTC
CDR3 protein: CASKGFRGGGYTF

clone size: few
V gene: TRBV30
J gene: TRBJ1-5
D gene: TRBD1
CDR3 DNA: TGTGCCTGGAGTCACAGGGGCGGTCAGCCCCAGCATTTT
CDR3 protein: CAWSHRGGQPQHF

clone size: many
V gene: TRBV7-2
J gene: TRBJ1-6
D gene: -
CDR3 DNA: TGTGCCAGCAGCTTAGTGGGGTCACCCCTCCACTTT
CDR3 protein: CASSLVGSPLHF

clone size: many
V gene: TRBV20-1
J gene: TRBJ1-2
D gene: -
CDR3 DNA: TGCAGTGCTAGATCGACAGGCTATGGCTACACCTTC
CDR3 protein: CSARSTGYGYTF

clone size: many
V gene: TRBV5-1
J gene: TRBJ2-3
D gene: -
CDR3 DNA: TGCGCCAGCAGCTTGGCCGAGAGACAAAGCACAGATACGCAGTATTTT
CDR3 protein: CASSLAERQSTDTQYF

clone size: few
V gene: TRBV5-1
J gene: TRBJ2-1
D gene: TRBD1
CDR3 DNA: TGCGCCAGCAGCACCCTACTCACAGGGGGAAATGAGCAGTTCTTC
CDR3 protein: CASSTLLTGGNEQFF

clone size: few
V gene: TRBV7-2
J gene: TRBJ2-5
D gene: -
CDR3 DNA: TGTGCCAGCAGCCAGCAGGGCTGGGCGTTGGAGACCCAGTACTTC
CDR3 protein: CASSQQGWALETQYF

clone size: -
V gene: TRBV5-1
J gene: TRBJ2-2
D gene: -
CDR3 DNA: TGCGCCAGCAGCTTGAATCTAGTTACCGGGGAGCTGTTTTTT
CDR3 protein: CASSLNLVTGELFF

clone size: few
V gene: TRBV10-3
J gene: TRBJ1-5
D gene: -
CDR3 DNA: TGTGCCATCAGTGAAGGTAGTCAGCCCCAGCATTTT
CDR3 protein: CAISEGSQPQHF

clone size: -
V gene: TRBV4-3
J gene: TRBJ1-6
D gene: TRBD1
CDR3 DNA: TGCGCCAGCAGCCAAGATTTTGGACAGGGGTATTCACCCCTCCACTTT
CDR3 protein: CASSQDFGQGYSPLHF

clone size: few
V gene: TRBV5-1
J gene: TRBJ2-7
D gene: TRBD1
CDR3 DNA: TGCGCCAGCAGCGATCAATTGGGACAGACCGCGGGGTACTTC
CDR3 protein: CASSDQLGQTAGYF

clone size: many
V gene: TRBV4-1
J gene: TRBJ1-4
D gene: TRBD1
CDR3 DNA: TGCGCCAGCAGCCAAGTGTCAGGGGGCAGGTTCAGTGAAAAACTGTTTTTT
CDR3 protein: CASSQVSGGRFSEKLFF

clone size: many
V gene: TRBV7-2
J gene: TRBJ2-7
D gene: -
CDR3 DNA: TGTGCCAGCAGCTATGGACCAGGGTTGTCCTACGAGCAGTACTTC
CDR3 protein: CASSYGPGLSYEQYF

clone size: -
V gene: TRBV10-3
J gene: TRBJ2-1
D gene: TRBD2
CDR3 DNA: TGTGCCATCCGGGAAACTAGCGGCTACAATGAGCAGTTCTTC
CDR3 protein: CAIRETSGYNEQFF

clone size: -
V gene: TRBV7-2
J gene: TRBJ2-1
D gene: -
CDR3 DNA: TGTGCCAGCACCCAAGGCCCGCACTACAATGAGCAGTTCTTC
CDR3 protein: CASTQGPHYNEQFF

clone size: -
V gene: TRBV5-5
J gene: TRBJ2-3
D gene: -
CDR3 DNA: TGTGCCAGCAGCTTGCTGGAGGGCTCAGATACGCAGTATTTT
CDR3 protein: CASSLLEGSDTQYF